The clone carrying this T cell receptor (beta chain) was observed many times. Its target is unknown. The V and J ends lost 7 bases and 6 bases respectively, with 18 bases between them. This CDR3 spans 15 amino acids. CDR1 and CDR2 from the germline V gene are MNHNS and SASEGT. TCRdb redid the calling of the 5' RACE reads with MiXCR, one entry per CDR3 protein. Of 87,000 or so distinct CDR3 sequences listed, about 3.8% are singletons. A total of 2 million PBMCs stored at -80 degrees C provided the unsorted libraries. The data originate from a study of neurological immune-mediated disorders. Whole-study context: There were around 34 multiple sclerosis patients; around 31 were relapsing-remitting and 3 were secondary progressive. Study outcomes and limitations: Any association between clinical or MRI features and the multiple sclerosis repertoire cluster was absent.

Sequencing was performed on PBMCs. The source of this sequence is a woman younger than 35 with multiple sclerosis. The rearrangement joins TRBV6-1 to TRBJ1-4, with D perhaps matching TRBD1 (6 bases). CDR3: CASTLDAAGDEKLFF. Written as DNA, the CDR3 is TGTGCCAGCACCCTGGACGCCGCAGGGGATGAAAAACTGTTTTTT.